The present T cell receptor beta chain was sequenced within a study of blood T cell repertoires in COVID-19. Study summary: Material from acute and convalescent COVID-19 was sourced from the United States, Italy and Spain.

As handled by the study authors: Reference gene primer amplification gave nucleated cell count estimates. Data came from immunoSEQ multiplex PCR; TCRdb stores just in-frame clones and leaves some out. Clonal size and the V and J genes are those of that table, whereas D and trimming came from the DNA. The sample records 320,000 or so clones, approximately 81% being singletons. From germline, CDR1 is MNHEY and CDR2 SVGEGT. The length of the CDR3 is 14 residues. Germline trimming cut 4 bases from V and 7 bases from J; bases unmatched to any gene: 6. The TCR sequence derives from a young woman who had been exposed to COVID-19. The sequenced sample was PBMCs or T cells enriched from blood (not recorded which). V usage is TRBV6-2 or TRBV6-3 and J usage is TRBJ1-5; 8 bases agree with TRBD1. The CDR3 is CASSSTGGKQPQHF. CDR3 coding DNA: TGTGCCAGCAGTTCCACAGGGGGAAAACAGCCCCAGCATTTT.